This T cell receptor beta chain was captured by sequencing in a study of cytomegalovirus exposure and HLA in healthy donors. Amplification used 60 Vbeta primers and 13 Jbeta primers. Assay used: immunoSEQ multiplex PCR; TCRdb lists only in-frame clones, some missing. The table records roughly 200,000 clones, 81% of them present only once. The CDR3 spans 15 residues. The J segment lost 6 bases and the V segment lost 4 bases, leaving 8 bases of the junction unmatched. Germline V gene lookup returns CDR1 WNHNN and CDR2 SYGVQD (reference sequence). The rearrangement links TRBV10-1 to TRBJ2-2; 7 positions agree with TRBD2. The specimen was PBMCs. This clonotype was obtained from a man aged 40-49 years in good health and CMV-seropositive. CDR3 nucleotides: TGCGCCAGCAGTGGGGCGCTGGGGGGGTCCGGGGAGCTGTTTTTT. Encoded protein: CASSGALGGSGELFF.